One sample yielded the 6 T cell receptor beta chains listed below, sequenced in a study of blood T cell repertoires in COVID-19. Clones were read by immunoSEQ multiplex PCR, and TCRdb kept only the in-frame ones, dropping some. Among 150,000 or so clones listed, roughly 90% were seen once. Sequencing used peripheral blood. The receptors were gathered from a man in his fifties or sixties with acute or convalescent COVID-19.

For the CDR3, the DNA is TGCGCCCGCGGCGGGGGCGGGGGGGCCGAGGAGACCCAGTACTTC. Residues: CARGGGGGAEETQYF. The V call is TRBV5-1, the J call TRBJ2-5; 9 bases are shared with TRBD2. V shed 10 bases, J shed 5 bases, and the junction held 15 bases outside the gene matches. The CDR3 is made up of 15 amino acids. Germline lookup yields CDR1 SGHRS and CDR2 YFSETQ.

The chain joins TRBV5-5 to TRBJ2-7; D may be TRBD2 (5 bases). Germline values: CDR1 SGHKS, CDR2 YYEKEE (reference sequence). V was trimmed by 2 bases and J by 5 bases, leaving 8 bases between them. The CDR3 loop spans 12 amino acids. CDR3 nucleotides: TGTGCCAGCAGCTTCCTCGGGAACGAGCAGTACGTC. This gives the protein CASSFLGNEQYV.

The V and J genes are TRBV10-2 and TRBJ2-5; 16 nucleotides line up with TRBD2. Germline V gene sequence: CDR1 WSHSY, CDR2 SAAADI. The CDR3 has 17 residues. Trimming cost V 7 bases and J 0 bases; bases outside gene matches: 5. DNA of the CDR3: TGCGCCAGCAACGCGGGACTAGCGGGGGGGTACCAAGAGACCCAGTACTTC. This sequence encodes CASNAGLAGGYQETQYF.

The rearrangement joins TRBV7-2 to TRBJ1-6; D unresolved. The V gene lost 3 bases and the J gene lost 12 bases, with 15 bases spanning the gap. The CDR3 length is 14 residues. Germline V lookup: CDR1 SGHTA, CDR2 FQGNSA. The CDR3 bases are TGTGCCAGCAGCTTGAGCGTTGGCAGAGGACCCCTCCACTTT. Translated: CASSLSVGRGPLHF.

The chain is built from TRBV10-3 and TRBJ2-7; perhaps TRBD1 as D (5 bases). The CDR3 totals 15 residues. Germline V gives CDR1 ENHRY, CDR2 SYGVKD. The V end was cut by 4 bases, the J end by 4 bases, with 17 bases between. Here the CDR3 DNA reads TGTGCCATCAGTGTAGGTGCGCAGGGATTATACGAGCAGTACTTC. The encoded protein is CAISVGAQGLYEQYF.

The J gene is TRBJ2-7, the V gene TRBV29-1, with TRBD1 identical over 7 bases. There are 17 residues in the CDR3. The V segment lost 0 bases and the J segment 5 bases; nucleotides outside the gene matches: 16. Germline-derived CDR1 and CDR2 are SQVTM and ANQGSEA. The DNA of the CDR3 is TGCAGCGTTGAAGACCCCCGGAAGGGGGCATCTAGGAACGAGCAGTACTTC. This encodes CSVEDPRKGASRNEQYF.